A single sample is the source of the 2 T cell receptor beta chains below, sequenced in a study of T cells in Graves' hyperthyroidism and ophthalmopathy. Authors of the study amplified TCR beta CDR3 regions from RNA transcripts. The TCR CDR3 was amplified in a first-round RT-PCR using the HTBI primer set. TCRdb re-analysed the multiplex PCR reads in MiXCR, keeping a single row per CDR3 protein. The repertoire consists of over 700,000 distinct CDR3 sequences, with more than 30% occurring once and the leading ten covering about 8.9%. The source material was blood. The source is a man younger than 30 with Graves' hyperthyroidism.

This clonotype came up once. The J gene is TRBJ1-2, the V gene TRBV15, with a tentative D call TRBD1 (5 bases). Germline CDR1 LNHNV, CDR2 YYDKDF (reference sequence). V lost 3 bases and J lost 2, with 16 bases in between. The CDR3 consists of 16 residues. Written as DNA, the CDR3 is TGTGCCACCAGCAGCTTAGCAGGCAGGGTAAACTATGGCTACACCTTC. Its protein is CATSSLAGRVNYGYTF.

In nucleotides, the CDR3 is TGTGCCAGCAGCGCGATGACCCGCGAAGCTTTCTTT. Protein: CASSAMTREAFF. This chain uses TRBV5-6 with TRBJ1-1; D ambiguous. Germline V CDR1 and CDR2: SGHDT, YYEEEE. V was cut by 4 bases and J by 8 bases, with 12 bases left in between. The CDR3 length is 12 residues.